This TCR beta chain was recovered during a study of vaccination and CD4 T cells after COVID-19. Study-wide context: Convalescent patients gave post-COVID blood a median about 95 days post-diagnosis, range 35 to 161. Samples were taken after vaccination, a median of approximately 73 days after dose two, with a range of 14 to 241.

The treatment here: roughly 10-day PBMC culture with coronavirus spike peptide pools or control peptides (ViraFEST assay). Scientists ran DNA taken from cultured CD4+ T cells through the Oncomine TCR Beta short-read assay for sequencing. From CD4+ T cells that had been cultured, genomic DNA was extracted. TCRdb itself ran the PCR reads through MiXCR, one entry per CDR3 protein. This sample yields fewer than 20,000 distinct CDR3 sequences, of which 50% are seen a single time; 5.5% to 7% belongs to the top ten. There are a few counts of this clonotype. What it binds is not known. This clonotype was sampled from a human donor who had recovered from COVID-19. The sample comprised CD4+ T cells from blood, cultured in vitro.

CDR3 loop: CASTPQLGTGHGYTF. The CDR3 DNA reads TGTGCCAGTACCCCACAGTTAGGGACAGGGCATGGCTACACCTTC. The chain couples TRBV19 to TRBJ1-2, with 9 bases lining up with TRBD1. The V segment lost 7 bases and the J segment 6 bases; nucleotides outside the gene matches: 12. CDR3 length equals 15 residues. CDR1 is LNHDA and CDR2 is SQIVND in the germline V gene (reference sequence).